The 20 T cell receptor beta chains reported below all come from one sample, sequenced in a study of control samples from healthy donors and cancer patients. Clones were read by immunoSEQ multiplex PCR, and TCRdb kept only the in-frame ones, dropping some. This sample has approximately 150,000 clones; roughly 94% occur once, and the top ten carry 13%. The sample was blood. All receptors come from a man aged 40-50 years in good health.

The J gene is TRBJ1-5, the V gene TRBV27, with a possible D match to TRBD1 (6 bases). Trimming stripped 3 bases from V and 4 bases from J, with 13 bases between. CDR3 length equals 15 residues. CDR1 is MNHEY and CDR2 is SMNVEV in the germline V gene (reference sequence). CDR3 amino acids: CASSFGGVGNQPQHF. The CDR3, as DNA: TGTGCCAGCAGTTTTGGGGGCGTAGGGAATCAGCCCCAGCATTTT.

The gene calls are TRBV4-3 and TRBJ2-3, with 8 nucleotides matching TRBD2. CDR1 and CDR2 from the germline V gene are LGHNA and YSLEER. The V gene end was trimmed by 4 bases and the J gene end by 2 bases; junction bases not matched to a gene: 2. The CDR3 runs 14 residues. In nucleotides, the CDR3 is TGCGCCAGCAGCCCGGGGGGGACCACAGATACGCAGTATTTT. Translating it yields CASSPGGTTDTQYF.

The rearrangement joins TRBV4-1 to TRBJ2-7, with 10 bases aligning to TRBD1. V dropped 1 base and J dropped 5; count of bases not matched to a gene: 5. Per the germline V gene, CDR1 is MGHRA and CDR2 is YSYEKL. This CDR3 is 15 amino acids long. As DNA, the CDR3 is TGCGCCAGCAGCCAAGCGACAGGGGGCTTGAACGAGCAGTACTTC. As protein: CASSQATGGLNEQYF.

This clone was seen just once. The chain carries TRBV28 and TRBJ1-5, with 8 bases matching TRBD1. V trimming: 9 bases; J trimming: 6 bases; junction bases outside the gene matches: 10. The CDR3 totals 14 residues. Germline values: CDR1 MDHEN, CDR2 SYDVKM. CDR3 region: CASGETGEAQPQHF. CDR3 coding DNA: TGTGCCAGTGGGGAGACAGGGGAGGCTCAGCCCCAGCATTTT.

The rearrangement uses TRBV18 and TRBJ1-4, with D hard to call. V lost 3 bases, J lost 8 bases, and 10 bases lay in between. CDR1 KGHSH and CDR2 LQKENI come from the germline V gene. The CDR3 consists of 13 residues. CDR3: CASSPGRREKLFF. The CDR3 DNA reads as TGTGCCAGCTCACCCGGGCGCAGGGAAAAACTGTTTTTT.

The gene calls are TRBV24-1 and TRBJ2-5, with a possible D match to TRBD1 (6 bases). V was shortened by 4 bases and J by 4 bases, with 18 bases between the two germline ends. This CDR3 is built from 16 residues. Germline V gene data show CDR1 as KGHDR and CDR2 as SFDVKD. This CDR3 is CATSDPQQGLSETQYF. The CDR3 nucleotides read TGTGCCACCAGTGACCCCCAACAGGGTTTATCAGAGACCCAGTACTTC.

This chain links TRBV4-3 with TRBJ2-1, with D possibly being TRBD1 or TRBD2 (5 bases each). The V gene's germline CDR1 is LGHNA and CDR2 YSLEER. Trimming cost V 1 base and J 0 bases, with 13 bases left between them. The CDR3 totals 17 residues. CDR3 DNA sequence: TGCGCCAGCAGCCAAGGTGGGTGGGGGAGCTCCTACAATGAGCAGTTCTTC. It codes for CASSQGGWGSSYNEQFF.

The rearrangement links TRBV10-3 to TRBJ2-7; the D is unclear. Germline V gene lookup returns CDR1 ENHRY and CDR2 SYGVKD. The CDR3 consists of 13 residues. Trimming stripped 2 bases from V and 6 bases from J, with 11 bases between. CDR3 protein: CAISETELGEQYF. CDR3 DNA sequence: TGTGCCATCAGTGAGACGGAATTAGGCGAGCAGTACTTC.

This chain connects TRBV15 to TRBJ2-3; 8 nucleotides match TRBD2. CDR3 length: 14 amino acids. The germline V gene encodes CDR1 LNHNV and CDR2 YYDKDF (reference sequence). Losses at the gene ends were 0 bases for V and 4 bases for J; bases not matched to a gene: 0. The CDR3 here is CATSREREADTQYF. CDR3 DNA: TGTGCCACCAGCAGAGAGCGGGAGGCAGATACGCAGTATTTT.

The V and J genes are TRBV10-1 and TRBJ1-5; D is possibly TRBD1 (6 bases). Trimming took 2 bases from V and 7 from J, leaving 9 bases between them. Germline V lookup: CDR1 WNHNN, CDR2 SYGVQD (reference sequence). The CDR3 spans 13 residues. Written as DNA, the CDR3 is TGCGCCAGCAGTGAGGGAGGGGGACAGCCCCAGCATTTT. The encoded protein is CASSEGGGQPQHF.

The chain is built from TRBV20-1 and TRBJ2-3; D is unclear. Germline V lookup: CDR1 DFQATT, CDR2 SNEGSKA (reference sequence). V dropped 3 bases and J dropped 4 bases, with 5 bases sitting between them. This CDR3 spans 11 amino acids. The CDR3 DNA reads TGCAGTGCTAGGTTGGCAGATACGCAGTATTTT. Its translation: CSARLADTQYF.

This clone was counted a few times. The gene calls are TRBV4-2 and TRBJ2-1; 7 bases fit TRBD2. This CDR3 spans 16 amino acids. V lost 1 base to trimming and J lost 7 bases; unmatched junction nucleotides: 10. Germline assignment: CDR1 LGHNA and CDR2 YNFKEQ. The DNA for the CDR3 is TGTGCCAGCAGCCAAGGACTAGCATCCAGACTAAATGAGCAGTTCTTC. Protein product: CASSQGLASRLNEQFF.

The chain is built from TRBV12-3 or TRBV12-4 and TRBJ1-1; the D is unclear. The ends were cut back, 2 bases at V and 1 base at J, with 2 bases in the middle. CDR3 length equals 12 residues. Written as DNA, the CDR3 is TGTGCCAGCAGTTTAACGAACACTGAAGCTTTCTTT. It codes for CASSLTNTEAFF.

This clone was counted a single time. This chain uses TRBV10-3 with TRBJ1-2; the D gene is possibly TRBD1 (5 bases). V lost 3 bases and J 7 bases, leaving 12 bases between the germline ends. The germline V gene encodes CDR1 ENHRY and CDR2 SYGVKD. The CDR3 is made up of 13 amino acids. The CDR3 bases are TGTGCCATCAGTGAAAGGGACGTCGGTGGCTACACCTTC. Residues: CAISERDVGGYTF.

The genes are TRBV6-2 or TRBV6-3 and TRBJ1-5; 11 nucleotides align to TRBD1. This CDR3 is built from 15 residues. The J segment lost 6 bases and the V segment lost 2 bases, leaving 3 bases of the junction unmatched. The V gene's germline CDR1 is MNHEY and CDR2 SVGEGT. The CDR3 region is CASSYGTGGGQPQHF. CDR3 DNA: TGTGCCAGCAGTTACGGGACAGGGGGGGGTCAGCCCCAGCATTTT.

This sequence joins TRBV7-9 and TRBJ2-5; D not certain. The germline V gene encodes CDR1 SEHNR and CDR2 FQNEAQ (reference sequence). The CDR3 runs 13 residues. Trimming took off 1 base at V and 3 bases at J, with 6 bases between the two ends. The CDR3 is CASSLVPKETQYF. The CDR3 region has the DNA TGTGCCAGCAGCTTAGTTCCGAAAGAGACCCAGTACTTC.

The rearrangement joins TRBV10-3 to TRBJ1-1; 10 bases are a match to TRBD1. Trimming removed 4 bases from V and 3 bases from J; junction bases left unmatched: 5. This CDR3 has 15 residues. The germline V gene has CDR1 ENHRY and CDR2 SYGVKD. CDR3 nucleotide sequence: TGTGCCATCAGTGGGGGACAGGGGAGGTACACTGAAGCTTTCTTT. Amino acid sequence: CAISGGQGRYTEAFF.

The chain is built from TRBV5-1 and TRBJ1-5; 9 bases match TRBD1. The J segment lost 4 bases and the V segment lost 4 bases, leaving 6 bases of the junction unmatched. Germline V gene lookup returns CDR1 SGHRS and CDR2 YFSETQ. The CDR3 has 15 amino acids. CDR3: CASSLGTGQNQPQHF. CDR3 nucleotides: TGCGCCAGCAGCCTCGGGACAGGGCAAAATCAGCCCCAGCATTTT.

This clone was detected only once. V and J are TRBV7-2 and TRBJ2-7; TRBD1 or TRBD2 may be the D gene (6 bases each). V was pared by 3 bases and J by 7 bases, with 13 bases between. Germline loops: CDR1 SGHTA, CDR2 FQGNSA. This CDR3 is built from 13 residues. CDR3 sequence reads: CASSLWGANEQYF. The CDR3 region has the DNA TGTGCCAGCAGCTTGTGGGGGGCAAATGAGCAGTACTTC.

The chain joins TRBV7-9 to TRBJ2-5; tentatively, D is TRBD1 (6 bases). In germline, CDR1 is SEHNR, CDR2 FQNEAQ (reference sequence). V dropped 5 bases and J dropped 1 base, with 11 bases sitting between them. This CDR3 has 14 residues. This CDR3 reads CASSPDRFQETQYF. Here the CDR3 DNA reads TGTGCCAGCAGCCCGGACAGATTCCAAGAGACCCAGTACTTC.